These 9 T cell receptor beta chains were sequenced from one sample in a study of blood T cell repertoires in COVID-19. Sequenced by immunoSEQ multiplex PCR; TCRdb stores in-frame clones only, minus some. This repertoire shows 150,000 to 200,000 clones, 86% found once; its top ten account for roughly 4.1%. The sequenced sample was peripheral blood. All receptors come from a woman in her seventies with acute or convalescent COVID-19.

The chain couples TRBV19 to TRBJ2-3, with 7 bases lining up with TRBD1. J was trimmed by 2 bases and V by 5 bases; bases with no gene match: 13. The germline V gene encodes CDR1 LNHDA and CDR2 SQIVND (reference sequence). This CDR3 contains 17 residues. CDR3 protein: CASSSSPDRAYTDTQYF. For the CDR3, the DNA is TGTGCCAGTAGTTCCTCCCCCGACAGGGCCTACACAGATACGCAGTATTTT.

The chain has TRBV5-1 and TRBJ2-5; the match to TRBD2 covers 9 bases. Per the germline V gene, CDR1 is SGHRS and CDR2 is YFSETQ. CDR3 length: 15 residues. The trim removed 4 bases at V and 5 bases at J, leaving 9 bases unmatched. CDR3 nucleotides: TGCGCCAGCAGCAACTCGGCCCTAGCGGGGGAGACCCAGTACTTC. The encoded protein is CASSNSALAGETQYF.

The chain combines TRBV6-5 with TRBJ1-1; 8 positions match TRBD1. With V trimmed by 8 bases and J by 3 bases, 5 bases remained unmatched. The germline V gene has CDR1 MNHEY and CDR2 SVGAGI. The CDR3 covers 13 residues. The CDR3, as DNA: TGTGCCAGCCAACAGGGGGAAGACACTGAAGCTTTCTTT. This sequence encodes CASQQGEDTEAFF.

The DNA for the CDR3 is TGTGCCAGCACCTGGACAACTGGAAACACCATATATTTT. Protein product: CASTWTTGNTIYF. This rearrangement joins TRBV12-3 or TRBV12-4 to TRBJ1-3, with D possibly being TRBD1 (5 bases). The V end lost 7 bases, the J end lost 2 bases, and 9 bases lay between the germline ends. The CDR3 loop spans 13 amino acids.

In its sample, this clone was seen a few times. The rearrangement joins TRBV30 to TRBJ1-5; D not resolved. In germline, CDR1 is GTSNPN, CDR2 SVGIG (reference sequence). CDR3 size: 18 residues. V shed 0 bases and J shed 1 base, with 19 bases lying between them. CDR3 amino acids: CAWSVGVVYDGSNQPQHF. CDR3 in DNA: TGTGCCTGGAGTGTAGGTGTGGTTTACGACGGGAGCAATCAGCCCCAGCATTTT. The whole variable domain, remainder taken from reference TRBV30 and TRBJ1-5, is SQTIHQWPATLVQPVGSPLSLECTVEGTSNPNLYWYRQAAGRGLQLLFYSVGIGQISSEVPQNLSASRPQDRQFILSSKKLLLSDSGFYLCAWSVGVVYDGSNQPQHFGDGTRLSIL.

This clone was found once. V gene TRBV27 combines with J gene TRBJ1-1, with 8 positions matching TRBD1. Germline assignment: CDR1 MNHEY and CDR2 SMNVEV (reference sequence). The ends lost 5 bases at V and 4 bases at J; junction bases unmatched: 12. The CDR3 has 16 amino acids. CDR3 bases: TGTGCCAGCAGTGTACTCCGACAGGGGATCTTCACTGAAGCTTTCTTT. Amino acid sequence: CASSVLRQGIFTEAFF.

The chain links TRBV19 to TRBJ2-3; D remains ambiguous. The germline gives CDR1 LNHDA, CDR2 SQIVND (reference sequence). Trimming removed 3 bases at V and 4 bases at J, with 2 bases between. The CDR3 spans 11 residues. CDR3 loop: CASSIADTQYF. The CDR3 coding sequence is TGTGCCAGTAGTATCGCAGATACGCAGTATTTT.

This rearrangement joins TRBV9 to TRBJ2-7; 8 bases line up with TRBD1. From germline, CDR1 is SGDLS and CDR2 YYNGEE. CDR3 length: 14 amino acids. The junction had 1 base not matched to a gene; V was cut back by 2 bases and J by 0 bases. The chain's CDR3 is CASSVTGGSYEQYF. The CDR3 nucleotides read TGTGCCAGCAGCGTCACAGGGGGCTCCTACGAGCAGTACTTC.

The gene calls are TRBV19 and TRBJ2-5, with 10 bases that match TRBD2. The CDR3 runs to 15 residues. The junction had 6 bases not matched to a gene; V was cut back by 3 bases and J by 5 bases. CDR1 and CDR2 from the germline V gene are LNHDA and SQIVND (reference sequence). CDR3 nucleotides: TGTGCCAGTAGTATCCCTAGCGGGAGAGCGGAGACCCAGTACTTC. Translating it yields CASSIPSGRAETQYF.